The 5 T cell receptor beta chains presented below share a single source sample, sequenced in a study of shared clonotypes between healthy human individuals. Assay: immunoSEQ multiplex PCR; the TCRdb copy retains only in-frame clones and omits some. Among 850,000 to 1,200,000 clones listed, about 77% were seen once. The source material was memory CD4+ T cells sorted from blood. Subset of the sample: CD45RA-negative fraction. These receptors were taken from a man between 18 and 29 years old in good health.

This clone was counted a few times. The V call is TRBV29-1, the J call TRBJ1-1; TRBD1 is a possible D gene (5 bases). CDR1 is SQVTM, CDR2 ANQGSEA, per germline. The V end lost 2 bases, the J end lost 6 bases, and 10 bases lay between the germline ends. The CDR3 sequence is 12 residues long. The CDR3 nucleotides read TGCAGCGTTGAAAGCCGGGGCGCTGAAGCTTTCTTT. This translates into CSVESRGAEAFF. The full variable domain, its missing parts supplied by reference TRBV29-1 and TRBJ1-1, is SAVISQKPSRDICQRGTSLTIQCQVDSQVTMMFWYRQQPGQSLTLIATANQGSEATYESGFVIDKFPISRPNLTFSTLTVSNMSPEDSSIYLCSVESRGAEAFFGQGTRLTVV.

The J gene is TRBJ1-6, the V gene TRBV7-8; D is uncertain. The ends were cut back, 7 bases at V and 5 bases at J, with 18 bases in the middle. The length of the CDR3 is 16 residues. The germline V gene encodes CDR1 SGHVS and CDR2 FQNEAQ. Here the CDR3 reads CASTAPIGRNNSPLHF. CDR3 DNA sequence: TGTGCCAGCACCGCCCCTATCGGACGGAATAATTCACCCCTCCACTTT.

This clone was counted a few times. This rearrangement joins TRBV7-9 to TRBJ1-2; a weak D match, TRBD1 (5 bases). This CDR3 is 14 amino acids long. Germline V gene lookup returns CDR1 SEHNR and CDR2 FQNEAQ (reference sequence). Trimming removed 5 bases at V and 8 bases at J, with 18 bases between. CDR3 protein: CASSPKGPFRGYTF. The CDR3 DNA sequence: TGTGCCAGCAGCCCAAAGGGACCGTTTAGGGGCTACACCTTC.

The sample holds one count of this clone. The gene calls are TRBV19 and TRBJ1-2, with 8 positions matching TRBD1. The CDR3 extends over 15 amino acids. The junction had 10 bases not matched to a gene; V was cut back by 7 bases and J by 3 bases. The V gene's germline CDR1 is LNHDA and CDR2 SQIVND (reference sequence). In DNA form, the CDR3 reads TGTGCCAGTAACCCAACGACAGGGGCGGACTATGGCTACACCTTC. It yields the protein CASNPTTGADYGYTF.

The sample holds a few counts of this clone. The chain carries TRBV5-1 and TRBJ2-7; TRBD1 matches 10 bases. The J segment lost 5 bases and the V segment lost 4 bases, leaving 9 bases of the junction unmatched. The CDR3 loop spans 15 amino acids. The germline CDR1 and CDR2 sequences are SGHRS and YFSETQ. The CDR3 protein is CASSGLTGGGNEQYF. As DNA, the CDR3 is TGCGCCAGCAGCGGCTTGACAGGGGGCGGAAACGAGCAGTACTTC.